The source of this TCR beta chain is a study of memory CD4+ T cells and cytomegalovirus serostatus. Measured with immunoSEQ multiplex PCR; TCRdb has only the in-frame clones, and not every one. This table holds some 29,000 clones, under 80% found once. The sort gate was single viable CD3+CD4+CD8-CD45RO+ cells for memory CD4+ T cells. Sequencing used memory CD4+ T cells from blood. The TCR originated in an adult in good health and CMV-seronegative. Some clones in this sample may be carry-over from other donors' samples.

As DNA, the CDR3 is TGTGCCAGCAGCTTAGGGACTAGCAACAATGAGCAGTTCTTC. Its protein product is CASSLGTSNNEQFF. This chain links TRBV11-3 with TRBJ2-1, with 8 bases that match TRBD2. The ends lost 1 base at V and 5 bases at J; junction bases unmatched: 1. This CDR3 spans 14 amino acids. Germline V gives CDR1 SGHNT, CDR2 YENEEA.